These T cell receptor beta chains were read from a single sample in a study of T-cell memory formation after mild COVID-19. TCRdb passed the 5' RACE reads through MiXCR, listing each CDR3 protein once. This table holds more than 150,000 distinct CDR3 sequences, roughly 12% found once. Sequenced: PBMCs or a T cell subset sorted from them (not recorded which). Every receptor here comes from a man younger than 30 who had mild COVID-19 (a few samples of this study predate the infection). Cell type and time point are not known. CDR3s include the opening cysteine and the closing phenylalanine or tryptophan. A D gene is named only where the DNA matches it firmly. For some rows the clone size is stated as once, few or many, or as a class when expanded; others skip it.

NA	TRBV3-1	TRBD1	TRBJ1-1	CASNDRGNTEAFF	TGTGCCAGCAACGACAGGGGGAACACTGAAGCTTTCTTT
NA	TRBV6-6	TRBD1	TRBJ2-6	CASRGTGRAGANVLTF	TGTGCCAGCAGGGGGACAGGGAGGGCTGGGGCCAACGTCCTGACTTTC
NA	TRBV14	TRBD1	TRBJ2-5	CASSQPAGTGGEKTQYF	TGTGCCAGCAGCCAACCTGCCGGGACAGGGGGCGAAAAGACCCAGTACTTC
NA	TRBV4-1	TRBD1	TRBJ2-3	CASSQDRGTEDKGADTQYF	TGCGCCAGCAGCCAAGATCGAGGCACGGAGGACAAGGGGGCTGATACGCAGTATTTT
many	TRBV20-1	TRBD1	TRBJ2-3	CSAIPGQGTYTQYF	TGCAGTGCCATTCCGGGACAGGGTACTTATACGCAGTATTTT
few	TRBV4-2	NA	TRBJ2-5	CASSQGERAQETQYF	TGTGCCAGCAGCCAAGGAGAGCGAGCCCAAGAGACCCAGTACTTC
NA	TRBV7-2	NA	TRBJ2-2	CASSFGTSTGELFF	TGTGCCAGCAGCTTCGGGACCAGCACCGGGGAGCTGTTTTTT
few	TRBV10-3	NA	TRBJ2-3	CAISDGGPSGGTDTQYF	TGTGCCATCAGTGATGGGGGCCCGTCCGGGGGCACAGATACGCAGTATTTT
NA	TRBV20-1	TRBD1	TRBJ2-3	CSARDPPGGQVAQYF	TGCAGTGCTAGAGATCCCCCAGGAGGACAGGTTGCGCAGTATTTT
once	TRBV5-6	TRBD1	TRBJ1-1	CASSYNRDRPHYTEAFF	TGTGCCAGCAGCTATAACCGGGACAGACCTCATTACACTGAAGCTTTCTTT
NA	TRBV12-3/TRBV12-4	NA	TRBJ1-2	CASGQNYGYTF	TGTGCCAGCGGACAAAACTATGGCTACACCTTC
few	TRBV7-6	NA	TRBJ2-3	CASSFYAADTQYF	TGTGCCAGCAGCTTCTACGCGGCAGATACGCAGTATTTT
NA	TRBV2	NA	TRBJ2-5	CASRTAETQYF	TGTGCCAGCAGAACCGCAGAGACCCAGTACTTC
NA	TRBV24-1	NA	TRBJ1-5	CATSDHRAGVNQPQHF	TGTGCCACCAGTGACCACCGGGCGGGGGTCAATCAGCCCCAGCATTTT
many	TRBV7-2	NA	TRBJ1-2	CASSLEGPWEAGYTF	TGTGCCAGCAGCTTAGAAGGCCCGTGGGAGGCTGGCTACACCTTC
few	TRBV4-2	TRBD2	TRBJ2-3	CASSRGLAGEDTQYF	TGTGCCAGCAGCCGCGGACTAGCGGGGGAGGATACGCAGTATTTT
NA	TRBV12-5	TRBD2	TRBJ2-3	CASGLQMTSGGTDTQYF	TGTGCTAGTGGCCTACAAATGACTAGCGGGGGCACAGATACGCAGTATTTT
few	TRBV20-1	TRBD1	TRBJ1-2	CSAGDRGRGGYTF	TGCAGTGCTGGGGACAGGGGGCGAGGTGGCTACACCTTC
NA	TRBV6-6	NA	TRBJ1-1	CASRETEGLTEAFF	TGTGCCAGCAGAGAAACAGAGGGTCTGACCGAAGCTTTCTTT
few	TRBV6-5	TRBD2	TRBJ2-5	CASERLAGLQETQYF	TGTGCCAGCGAACGTTTAGCGGGGCTCCAAGAGACCCAGTACTTC
NA	TRBV2	NA	TRBJ2-5	CASSEAGGSETQYF	TGTGCCAGCAGTGAAGCGGGGGGCTCAGAGACCCAGTACTTC
many	TRBV4-3	TRBD2	TRBJ2-3	CASSQGLLAGGRSTDTQYF	TGCGCCAGCAGCCAAGGCCTACTAGCGGGGGGCCGCTCCACAGATACGCAGTATTTT
many	TRBV7-2	NA	TRBJ2-3	CASSDRDPYDTQYF	TGTGCCAGCAGCGACCGGGACCCCTACGATACGCAGTATTTT
few	TRBV12-3/TRBV12-4	TRBD2	TRBJ2-3	CASTDRGGGTDTQYF	TGTGCCAGCACCGATCGGGGGGGCGGTACAGATACGCAGTATTTT
NA	TRBV4-3	TRBD2	TRBJ2-5	CASSQDSSGLAGGETQYF	TGCGCCAGCAGCCAAGATTCCTCGGGACTAGCGGGGGGAGAGACCCAGTACTTC
many	TRBV20-1	TRBD2	TRBJ2-5	CSASPEYLRGGQETQYF	TGCAGTGCTAGCCCCGAGTACCTGCGGGGGGGGCAGGAGACCCAGTACTTC
NA	TRBV4-3	NA	TRBJ2-7	CASSQEDRGAYEQYF	TGCGCCAGCAGCCAAGAGGATAGGGGAGCCTACGAGCAGTACTTC
many	TRBV5-6	NA	TRBJ2-3	CASSLGLAADTQYF	TGTGCCAGCAGCTTAGGGCTAGCAGCAGATACGCAGTATTTT
few	TRBV7-7	NA	TRBJ2-3	CASSLNSFTDTQYF	TGTGCTAGCAGCTTAAACAGCTTCACAGATACGCAGTATTTT
NA	TRBV5-1	TRBD1	TRBJ1-6	CASSLQGASISPLHF	TGCGCCAGCAGCTTGCAGGGGGCCTCAATTTCACCCCTCCACTTT
NA	TRBV12-3/TRBV12-4	NA	TRBJ1-6	CASSTGSIIHPLHF	TGTGCCAGCAGTACAGGTTCTATAATTCACCCCCTCCACTTT
NA	TRBV7-3	NA	TRBJ1-6	CASSLRGSNSPLHF	TGTGCCAGCAGCTTAAGGGGTAGTAATTCACCCCTCCACTTT
few	TRBV7-2	TRBD1	TRBJ2-1	CASSFTGTGGYNEQFF	TGTGCCAGCAGCTTTACCGGGACAGGGGGCTACAATGAGCAGTTCTTC
NA	TRBV5-1	NA	TRBJ2-2	CASSVGAGELFF	TGCGCCAGCAGCGTGGGGGCCGGGGAGCTGTTTTTT
NA	TRBV12-3/TRBV12-4	TRBD1	TRBJ2-1	CASSRQGFGYNEQFF	TGTGCCAGCAGCCGACAGGGGTTTGGGTACAATGAGCAGTTCTTC
NA	TRBV9	TRBD2	TRBJ2-2	CASSFTGTSGGATGELFF	TGTGCCAGCAGCTTTACCGGGACTAGCGGGGGGGCGACCGGGGAGCTGTTTTTT
few	TRBV28	NA	TRBJ1-5	CASSPPRGQPQHF	TGTGCCAGCAGCCCCCCGCGGGGACAGCCCCAGCATTTT
many	TRBV7-2	NA	TRBJ2-1	CASSLVGLGQFF	TGTGCCAGCAGCTTAGTAGGCCTGGGGCAGTTCTTC
few	TRBV29-1	NA	TRBJ1-1	CSVGLGVGNTEAFF	TGCAGCGTTGGTCTGGGGGTTGGGAACACTGAAGCTTTCTTT
NA	TRBV5-6	NA	TRBJ2-1	CASSLRRGWYNEQFF	TGTGCCAGCAGCTTGCGGCGGGGTTGGTACAATGAGCAGTTCTTC
NA	TRBV29-1	NA	TRBJ2-5	CSVEDWGLAETQYF	TGCAGCGTTGAAGACTGGGGGCTAGCGGAGACCCAGTACTTC
NA	TRBV18	NA	TRBJ1-3	CASSPMALWAQGSGNTIYF	TGTGCCAGCTCACCGATGGCGTTGTGGGCGCAGGGATCTGGAAACACCATATATTTT
few	TRBV18	NA	TRBJ1-5	CASSPGRNQPQHF	TGTGCCAGCTCACCCGGGAGGAATCAGCCCCAGCATTTT
many	TRBV12-3/TRBV12-4	NA	TRBJ2-7	CASSPTGYLPEQYF	TGTGCCAGCAGTCCCACAGGGTACCTCCCCGAGCAGTACTTC
NA	TRBV5-1	NA	TRBJ1-5	CASSDGGPSNQPQHF	TGCGCCAGCAGCGACGGGGGACCCAGCAATCAGCCCCAGCATTTT
few	TRBV7-2	NA	TRBJ1-6	CASSLRFVQNNSPLHF	TGTGCCAGCAGCTTAAGATTTGTGCAGAATAATTCACCCCTCCACTTT